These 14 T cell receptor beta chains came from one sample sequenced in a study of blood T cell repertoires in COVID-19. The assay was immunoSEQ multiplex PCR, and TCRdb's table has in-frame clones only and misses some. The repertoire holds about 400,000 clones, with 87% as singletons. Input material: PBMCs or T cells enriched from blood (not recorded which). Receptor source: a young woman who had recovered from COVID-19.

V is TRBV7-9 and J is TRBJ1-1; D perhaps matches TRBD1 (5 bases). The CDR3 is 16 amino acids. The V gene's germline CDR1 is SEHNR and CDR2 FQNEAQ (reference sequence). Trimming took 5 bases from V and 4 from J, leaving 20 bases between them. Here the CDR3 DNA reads TGTGCCAGCAGCCCGGTAGGGGTCCCCAAGGTCACTGAAGCTTTCTTT. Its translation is CASSPVGVPKVTEAFF.

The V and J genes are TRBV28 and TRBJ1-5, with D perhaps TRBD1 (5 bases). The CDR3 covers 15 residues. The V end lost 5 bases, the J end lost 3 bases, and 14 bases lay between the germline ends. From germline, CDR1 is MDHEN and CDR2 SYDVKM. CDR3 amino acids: CASSQQVYYNQPQHF. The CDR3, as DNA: TGTGCCAGCAGTCAACAGGTTTACTACAATCAGCCCCAGCATTTT.

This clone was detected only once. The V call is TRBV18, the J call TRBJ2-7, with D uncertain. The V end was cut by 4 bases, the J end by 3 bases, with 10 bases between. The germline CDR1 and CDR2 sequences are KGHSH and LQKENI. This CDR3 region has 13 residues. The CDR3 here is CASSHSEHYEQYF. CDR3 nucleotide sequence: TGTGCCAGCTCACATTCCGAGCACTACGAGCAGTACTTC.

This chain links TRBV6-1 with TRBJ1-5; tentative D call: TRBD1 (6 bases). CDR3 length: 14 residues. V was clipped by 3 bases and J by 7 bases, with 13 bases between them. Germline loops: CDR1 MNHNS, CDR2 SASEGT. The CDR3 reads CASSETGVRQPQHF. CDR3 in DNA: TGTGCCAGCAGTGAGACAGGTGTTAGACAGCCCCAGCATTTT.

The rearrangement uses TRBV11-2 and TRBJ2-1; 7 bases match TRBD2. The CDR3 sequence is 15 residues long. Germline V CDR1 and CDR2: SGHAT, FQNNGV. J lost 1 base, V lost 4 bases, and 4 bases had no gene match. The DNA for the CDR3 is TGTGCCAGCAGCTATGGACTAGAATCCTACAATGAGCAGTTCTTC. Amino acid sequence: CASSYGLESYNEQFF.

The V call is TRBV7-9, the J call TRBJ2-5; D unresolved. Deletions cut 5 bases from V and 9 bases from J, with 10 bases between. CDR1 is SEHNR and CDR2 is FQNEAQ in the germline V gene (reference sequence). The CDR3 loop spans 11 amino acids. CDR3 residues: CASSRDAAQYF. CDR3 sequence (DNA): TGTGCCAGCAGCAGGGATGCGGCCCAGTACTTC. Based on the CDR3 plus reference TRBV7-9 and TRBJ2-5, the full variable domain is DTGVSQNPRHKITKRGQNVTFRCDPISEHNRLYWYRQTLGQGPEFLTYFQNEAQLEKSRLLSDRFSAERPKGSFSTLEIQRTEQGDSAMYLCASSRDAAQYFGPGTRLLVL.

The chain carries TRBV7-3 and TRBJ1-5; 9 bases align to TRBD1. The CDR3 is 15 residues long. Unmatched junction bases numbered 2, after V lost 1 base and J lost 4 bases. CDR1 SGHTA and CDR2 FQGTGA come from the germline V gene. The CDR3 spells CASSLIQGANQPQHF. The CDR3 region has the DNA TGTGCCAGCAGCTTAATACAGGGGGCAAATCAGCCCCAGCATTTT.

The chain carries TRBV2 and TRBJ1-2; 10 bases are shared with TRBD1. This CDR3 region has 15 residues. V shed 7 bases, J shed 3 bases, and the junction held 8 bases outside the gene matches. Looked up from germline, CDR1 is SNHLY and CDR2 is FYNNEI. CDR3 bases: TGTGCCAGCAATATCGACAGGGGGCGGGACTATGGCTACACCTTC. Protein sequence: CASNIDRGRDYGYTF.

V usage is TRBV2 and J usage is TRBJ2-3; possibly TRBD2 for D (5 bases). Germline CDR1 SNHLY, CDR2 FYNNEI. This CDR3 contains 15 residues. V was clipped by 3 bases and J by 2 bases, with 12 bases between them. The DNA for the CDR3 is TGTGCCAGCAGTGATACAGACTATTCCACAGATACGCAGTATTTT. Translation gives CASSDTDYSTDTQYF.

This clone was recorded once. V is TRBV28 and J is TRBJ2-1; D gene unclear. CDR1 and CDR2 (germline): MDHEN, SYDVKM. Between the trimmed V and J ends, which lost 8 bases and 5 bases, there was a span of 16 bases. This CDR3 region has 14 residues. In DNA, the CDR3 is TGTGCCAGCGGTCGTAACCAGGCAAACAATGAGCAGTTCTTC. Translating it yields CASGRNQANNEQFF.

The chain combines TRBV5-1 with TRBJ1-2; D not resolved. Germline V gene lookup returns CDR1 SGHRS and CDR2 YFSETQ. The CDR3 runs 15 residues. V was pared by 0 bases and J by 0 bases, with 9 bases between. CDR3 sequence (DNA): TGCGCCAGCAGCTTGGCCGGCGGAGCTAACTATGGCTACACCTTC. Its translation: CASSLAGGANYGYTF.

CDR3 sequence (DNA): TGTGCCAGCAGCCAGCTCGGGACTCAATCACCCCTCCACTTT. It yields the protein CASSQLGTQSPLHF. V gene TRBV2 combines with J gene TRBJ1-6, with D possibly being TRBD1 (5 bases). Germline CDR1 SNHLY, CDR2 FYNNEI. The CDR3 covers 14 residues. Trimming shortened V by 6 bases and J by 10 bases, and 16 bases separated the two germline ends.

The CDR3 DNA follows: TGTGCCAGCAGCCAGGGACAGTTCATTACTTTAAACACTGAAGCTTTCTTT. Its protein product is CASSQGQFITLNTEAFF. This sequence joins TRBV13 and TRBJ1-1; 7 bases align to TRBD1. CDR1 is PRHDT and CDR2 is FYEKMQ in the germline V gene (reference sequence). This CDR3 is 17 amino acids long. J lost 2 bases, V lost 5 bases, and 14 bases had no gene match.

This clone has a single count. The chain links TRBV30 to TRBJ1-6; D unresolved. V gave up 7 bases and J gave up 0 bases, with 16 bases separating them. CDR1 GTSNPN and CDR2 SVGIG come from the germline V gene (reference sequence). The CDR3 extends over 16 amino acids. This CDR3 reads CASTREVSSYNSPLHF. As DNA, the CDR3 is TGTGCCTCCACACGGGAAGTCAGCTCCTATAATTCACCCCTCCACTTT.